This T cell receptor beta chain was documented in a study of T cells after yellow fever vaccination. Study-level points and caveats: Highly abundant clonotypes carried over from the bulk population could end up in FACS-sorted repertoires as contaminants. The secondary response was weaker, and its peak arrived faster, on day 5 versus 15.

Germline-derived CDR1 and CDR2 are LGHNA and YNFKEQ. The CDR3 is made up of 12 amino acids. V was shortened by 8 bases and J by 4 bases, with 11 bases between the two germline ends. As TCR cDNA was made by 5'RACE template switching, a universal primer site and UMIs were added. TCRdb reprocessed the 5' RACE reads with MiXCR, giving one entry per CDR3 protein. The sample consists of 170,000 or so distinct CDR3 sequences, approximately 6% of them appearing once. This clonotype was observed at least ten times. Its matching antigen is unknown. The J gene is TRBJ1-1, the V gene TRBV4-2; D call uncertain. The receptor was isolated from a man younger than 35 who received the YFV17D yellow fever vaccine. Sequencing used CD4+ T cells sorted from PBMCs, obtained on the day of the first yellow fever vaccination. CDR3 bases: TGTGCCAGCGGGGTGCCCGGCACTGAAGCTTTCTTT. It translates to CASGVPGTEAFF.